The 18 T cell receptor beta chains listed next were all sequenced from one sample in a study of blood T cells in healthy people across ages. The use of a sample-barcoded 5' primer and a J-beta primer mix characterized a second PCR of roughly 6 to 12 cycles. TCRdb redid the calling of the 5' RACE reads with MiXCR, one entry per CDR3 protein. Of about 1.4 million distinct CDR3 sequences in the sample, almost 60% were seen once. The specimen sequenced was blood. The receptors originated from a man between 18 and 29 years old in good health.

The rearrangement links TRBV4-3 to TRBJ1-1; D gene ambiguous. V lost 4 bases and J 1 base, leaving 13 bases between the germline ends. In germline, CDR1 is LGHNA, CDR2 YSLEER. This CDR3 contains 15 residues. This chain's CDR3 is CASSPGVGKNTEAFF. The DNA of the CDR3 is TGCGCCAGCAGCCCTGGGGTTGGTAAGAACACTGAAGCTTTCTTT.

This clonotype was seen a few times. The rearrangement joins TRBV4-2 to TRBJ1-2, with D tentatively TRBD1 (5 bases). Trimming left V 0 bases short and J 4 bases short, with 15 bases between. Per the germline V gene, CDR1 is LGHNA and CDR2 is YNFKEQ. The CDR3 has 16 residues. The CDR3 protein is CASSQDGDGDLYGYTF. CDR3 nucleotide sequence: TGTGCCAGCAGCCAAGATGGGGACGGAGACCTCTATGGCTACACCTTC.

The genes are TRBV3-1 and TRBJ2-3; D gene uncertain. Trimming cost V 0 bases and J 5 bases, with 6 bases left between them. The CDR3 is 13 amino acids. Germline V gene sequence: CDR1 LGHDT, CDR2 YNNKEL (reference sequence). The CDR3 loop reads CASSQDLVDTQYF. DNA of the CDR3: TGTGCCAGCAGCCAAGATCTGGTAGATACGCAGTATTTT.

There are a few counts of this clonotype. This chain joins TRBV12-5 and TRBJ2-1; 10 bases line up with TRBD2. Germline values: CDR1 LGHNT, CDR2 FRNRAP. V trimming: 0 bases; J trimming: 14 bases; junction bases outside the gene matches: 10. This CDR3 contains 15 residues. The CDR3 bases are TGTGCTAGTGGTTTGGTAGACGCCGGACTAGCGGTAGAGTTCTTC. Amino acids: CASGLVDAGLAVEFF.

The CDR3 loop reads CASRTSGSITGELFF. The CDR3 nucleotides read TGTGCCAGCAGGACTAGCGGGAGTATTACCGGGGAGCTGTTTTTT. The chain links TRBV2 to TRBJ2-2; 12 bases match TRBD2. Germline V gene lookup returns CDR1 SNHLY and CDR2 FYNNEI. With V trimmed by 6 bases and J by 5 bases, 4 bases remained unmatched. The CDR3 totals 15 residues.

This clonotype has a handful of counts. This sequence joins TRBV19 and TRBJ2-1; a weak D match, TRBD2 (7 bases). Between the trimmed V and J ends, which lost 6 bases and 9 bases, there was a span of 15 bases. This CDR3 contains 13 residues. Germline values: CDR1 LNHDA, CDR2 SQIVND (reference sequence). The CDR3 coding sequence is TGTGCCAGTAGCCCCGGACTAGGGGGTGAGCAGTTCTTC. Translation gives CASSPGLGGEQFF.

The rearrangement uses TRBV6-2 or TRBV6-3 and TRBJ2-7, with a possible D match to TRBD2 (5 bases). The V end was cut by 8 bases, the J end by 2 bases, with 13 bases between. Germline assignment: CDR1 MNHEY and CDR2 SVGEGT. The CDR3 has 13 amino acids. CDR3 sequence reads: CASSDFLTYEQYF. The CDR3 nucleotides read TGTGCCAGCTCGGACTTCCTCACCTACGAGCAGTACTTC.

This chain uses TRBV6-6 with TRBJ2-1; D is unresolved. The CDR3 consists of 15 residues. The germline CDR1 and CDR2 sequences are MNHNY and SVGAGI (reference sequence). The V gene lost 5 bases and the J gene lost 8 bases, with 19 bases spanning the gap. The CDR3 loop reads CASSPSLSGSYEQFF. The DNA of the CDR3 is TGTGCCAGCAGTCCCAGCCTCTCCGGGTCCTATGAGCAGTTCTTC.

The chain links TRBV4-1 to TRBJ2-4; possible D gene TRBD1, 5 bases. The J call is doubtful: the DNA matches TRBJ2-7 better. There are 14 residues in the CDR3. Germline-derived CDR1 and CDR2 are MGHRA and YSYEKL. Written as DNA, the CDR3 is TGCGCCAGCAGCCAGTCAACAGGCCTCTACGAGCAGTACTTC. This codes for CASSQSTGLYEQYF.

J is TRBJ2-3 and V is TRBV20-1, with TRBD2 matching 13 bases. This CDR3 spans 15 amino acids. V lost 4 bases, J lost 5 bases, and 6 bases stayed unmatched. Germline V CDR1 and CDR2: DFQATT, SNEGSKA (reference sequence). The CDR3 DNA sequence: TGCAGTGCTACAGGACTAGCGGGGGCGGGAGATACGCAGTATTTT. This gives the protein CSATGLAGAGDTQYF.

This clonotype was counted only a few times. The V call is TRBV7-9, the J call TRBJ2-7; no clear D. Germline V gene data show CDR1 as SEHNR and CDR2 as FQNEAQ (reference sequence). This CDR3 is 15 amino acids long. Trimming removed 5 bases from V and 0 bases from J, with 14 bases in between. The CDR3 here is CASSRIIVRSYEQYF. CDR3 nucleotide sequence: TGTGCCAGCAGCCGAATAATAGTCCGCTCCTACGAGCAGTACTTC.

This chain joins TRBV27 and TRBJ1-4, with D possibly TRBD1 on 5 matching bases. The CDR3 contains 17 residues. V was trimmed by 5 bases and J by 5 bases, leaving 21 bases between them. Germline-derived CDR1 and CDR2 are MNHEY and SMNVEV (reference sequence). This CDR3 reads CASSARRRAPSNEKLFF. CDR3 bases: TGTGCCAGCAGTGCAAGACGCAGGGCCCCGTCAAATGAAAAACTGTTTTTT.

The J gene is TRBJ2-5, the V gene TRBV20-1; perhaps TRBD2 as D (5 bases). The CDR3 length is 14 residues. The germline V gene has CDR1 DFQATT and CDR2 SNEGSKA (reference sequence). The V end was cut by 5 bases, the J end by 4 bases, with 17 bases between. As DNA, the CDR3 is TGCAGTGCTGCCGGAAGAGGGCTGAGAGAGACCCAGTACTTC. Translated, it gives CSAAGRGLRETQYF.

The J gene is TRBJ1-2, the V gene TRBV4-1; the match to TRBD1 covers 8 bases. Germline CDR1 MGHRA, CDR2 YSYEKL. The CDR3 is 15 residues long. V trimming: 1 base; J trimming: 4 bases; junction bases outside the gene matches: 5. Here the CDR3 reads CASSQAGGQAYGYTF. For the CDR3, the DNA is TGCGCCAGCAGCCAAGCGGGGGGACAGGCCTATGGCTACACCTTC.

The count of this clonotype is one. The chain combines TRBV6-5 with TRBJ2-5; unclear D gene. The germline CDR1 and CDR2 sequences are MNHEY and SVGAGI. The CDR3 loop spans 14 amino acids. The V end lost 1 base, the J end lost 11 bases, and 17 bases lay between the germline ends. The CDR3 DNA reads TGTGCCAGCAGTTACTTGCGCTCTATCAATGAGCAGTACTTC. Translation: CASSYLRSINEQYF.

This clonotype was picked up a small number of times. This chain connects TRBV6-2 or TRBV6-3 to TRBJ2-5; 8 bases are a match to TRBD2. The J segment lost 1 base and the V segment lost 2 bases, leaving 6 bases of the junction unmatched. The CDR3 covers 16 residues. Germline V lookup: CDR1 MNHEY, CDR2 SVGEGT. CDR3 nucleotides: TGTGCCAGCAGTTACGAGGCGGGGGGACTCCAAGAGACCCAGTACTTC. Encoded protein: CASSYEAGGLQETQYF.

This chain uses TRBV12-3 or TRBV12-4 with TRBJ2-2; D gene unclear. V shed 5 bases and J shed 6 bases, with 10 bases lying between them. The CDR3 spans 13 residues. This chain's CDR3 is CASSTPRAGELFF. The CDR3 bases are TGTGCCAGCAGTACTCCCCGGGCCGGGGAGCTGTTTTTT.

The sample holds one count of this clonotype. V usage is TRBV11-3 and J usage is TRBJ2-1; TRBD2 aligns across 9 bases. The germline CDR1 and CDR2 sequences are SGHNT and YENEEA. With 5 bases clipped from V and 8 bases from J, the junction kept 13 bases outside the gene matches. The CDR3 length is 16 residues. CDR3 sequence: CASSDPLSGGSDEQFF. DNA for the CDR3: TGTGCCAGCAGCGATCCCCTTAGCGGGGGTAGCGATGAGCAGTTCTTC.